This T cell receptor (beta chain) was identified during a study of human T cells and chemical hapten exposure. The overall study: Women made up most patients, who had alopecia areata, totalis or universalis.

Specified time point: pre-sensitization, week 0. Treatment described: therapeutic diphenylcyclopropenone sensitization with weekly scalp DPC. The donor pool consisted of alopecia patients aged 18 to 70 years, considered suitable for DPC. The CDR3 runs to 13 residues. Deletions cut 8 bases from V and 4 bases from J, with 9 bases between. The library put unique molecular identifiers onto individual cDNA molecules. TCRdb processed the RACE reads anew with MiXCR; each CDR3 protein has one entry. The data contain about 92,000 distinct CDR3 sequences, around 9.5% of them singletons. This clonotype was seen at least ten times.

This sequence joins TRBV12-3 or TRBV12-4 and TRBJ2-6; D not certain. This sequence originates from a woman aged 40-49 years with alopecia areata. Some clones in this sample may be carry-over from other donors' samples. The sample here was whole blood, taken in connection with sensitization to the hapten diphenylcyclopropenone (DPC). DNA of the CDR3: TGTGCCAGCGCGTTGCGGGGGGCCAACGTCCTGACTTTC. This encodes CASALRGANVLTF.